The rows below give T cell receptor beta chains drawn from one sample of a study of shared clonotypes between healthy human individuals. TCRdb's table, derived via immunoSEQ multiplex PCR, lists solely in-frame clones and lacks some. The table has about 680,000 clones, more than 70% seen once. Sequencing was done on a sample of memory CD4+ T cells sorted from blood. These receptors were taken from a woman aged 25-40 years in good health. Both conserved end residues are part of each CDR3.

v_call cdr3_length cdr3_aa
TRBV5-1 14 CASSTGPNTGELFF
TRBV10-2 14 CASSAGLAGDRQYF
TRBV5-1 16 CASSPRVAGPPNEQFF
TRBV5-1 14 CASRHGSTYNEQFF
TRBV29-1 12 CSVAPGGYEAFF
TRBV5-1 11 CASTENTEAFF
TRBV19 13 CASHDSSGNTIYF
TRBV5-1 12 CASSSSGNEQFF
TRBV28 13 CATKGQNSYEQYF
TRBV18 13 CASSSDSQDTQYF
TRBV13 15 CASSGGVLNTGELFF
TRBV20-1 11 CSARPAGEQYF
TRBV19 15 CASSLPGQTYNEQFF
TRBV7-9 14 CASSPGQLSYEQYF
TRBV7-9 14 CASSLAPATGELFF
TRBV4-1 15 CASSQDPQLNQPQHF
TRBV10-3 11 CAISELGEQYF
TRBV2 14 CASSTRTGLNEQFF
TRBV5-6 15 CASSLAGQGWEKLFF
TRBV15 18 CATSRKHTTYSGANVLTF
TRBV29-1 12 CSVVTTYNEQFF
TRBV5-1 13 CASSSFGAETQYF
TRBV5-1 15 CASSLGTGENSPLHF
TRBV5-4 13 CASSSGLEEKLFF
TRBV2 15 CASSEAGTSNEKLFF
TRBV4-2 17 CASSQTTLNSGANVLTF
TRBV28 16 CASSLEGAVANYGYTF
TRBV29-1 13 CSVRRTQQETQYF
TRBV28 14 CASSTGTGSYEQYF
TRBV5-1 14 CASSQQYKNYGYTF
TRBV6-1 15 CASVQGFSGNQPQHF
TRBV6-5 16 CASSYLTSGRRNEQFF
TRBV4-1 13 CASSLQGASGTFF
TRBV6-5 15 CASSYSPKWGTEAFF
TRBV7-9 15 CASSSTVRSYNEQFF
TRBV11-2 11 CASRGRKTQYF
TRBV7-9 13 CASSSPTDYEQYF
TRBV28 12 CASRQGQYEQYF
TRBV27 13 CASGSGSYNEQFF
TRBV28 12 CASTLSNQPQHF
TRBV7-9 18 CASSLPTNGWPPYNEQFF
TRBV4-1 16 CASSQGIGGGNEKLFF
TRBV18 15 CASSRAEYSNQPQHF
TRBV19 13 CASGQEAFQPQHF
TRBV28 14 CASRYLSSYNEQFF
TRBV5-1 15 CASSLIASGAYEQYF
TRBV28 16 CASSLLGSGSNQPQHF
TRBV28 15 CASTSSPLSGNTIYF
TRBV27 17 CASSLSGQSPTRGKLFF
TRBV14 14 CASSQGNRAYEQYF
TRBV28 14 CASSPPGFYNEQFF
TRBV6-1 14 CASSSGTENYGYTF
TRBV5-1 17 CASSLPFSRDDSYEQYF
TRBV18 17 CASSPPGSDYYTGELFF
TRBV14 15 CASSHGTGGYNEQFF
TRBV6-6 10 CASSAEGYTF
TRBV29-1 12 CSGSGVNYGYTF
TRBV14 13 CASSPQLNTEAFF
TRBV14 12 CASSQYQETQYF